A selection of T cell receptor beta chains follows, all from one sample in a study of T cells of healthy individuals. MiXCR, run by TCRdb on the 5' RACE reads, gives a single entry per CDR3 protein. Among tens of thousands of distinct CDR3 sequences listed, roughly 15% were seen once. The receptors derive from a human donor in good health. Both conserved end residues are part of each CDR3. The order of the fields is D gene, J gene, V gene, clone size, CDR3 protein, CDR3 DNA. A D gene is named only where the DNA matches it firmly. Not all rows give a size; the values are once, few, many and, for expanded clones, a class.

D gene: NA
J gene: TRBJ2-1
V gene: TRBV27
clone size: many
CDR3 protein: CASSSRTRGGQFF
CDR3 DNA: TGTGCCAGCAGTTCCCGGACGAGGGGGGGGCAGTTCTTC

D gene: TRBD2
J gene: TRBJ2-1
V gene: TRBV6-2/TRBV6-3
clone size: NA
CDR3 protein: CASSPGLAGNNEQFF
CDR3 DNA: TGTGCCAGCAGTCCCGGACTAGCGGGGAATAATGAGCAGTTCTTC

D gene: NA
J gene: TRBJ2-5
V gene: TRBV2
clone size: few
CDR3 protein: CASSELGREETQYF
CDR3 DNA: TGTGCCAGCAGTGAATTGGGCAGGGAAGAGACCCAGTACTTC

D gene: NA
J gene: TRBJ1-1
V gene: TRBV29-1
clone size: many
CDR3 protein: CSVEDILGNTEAFF
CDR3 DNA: TGCAGCGTTGAAGATATTCTGGGGAACACTGAAGCTTTCTTT

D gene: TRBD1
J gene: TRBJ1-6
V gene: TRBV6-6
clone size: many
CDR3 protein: CASSRDSLNSPLHF
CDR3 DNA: TGTGCCAGCAGCCGGGACAGCCTCAATTCACCCCTCCACTTT

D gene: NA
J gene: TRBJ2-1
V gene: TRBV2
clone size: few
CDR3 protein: CASMRAGNEQFF
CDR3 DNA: TGTGCCAGCATGAGAGCAGGGAATGAGCAGTTCTTC

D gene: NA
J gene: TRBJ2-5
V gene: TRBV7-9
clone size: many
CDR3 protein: CASIRGWERQETQYF
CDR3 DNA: TGTGCCAGCATAAGGGGCTGGGAGCGGCAAGAGACCCAGTACTTC

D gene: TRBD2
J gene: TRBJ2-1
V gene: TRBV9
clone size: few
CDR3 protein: CASSLSGGAYNEQFF
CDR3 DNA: TGTGCCAGCAGCTTAAGCGGGGGGGCTTACAATGAGCAGTTCTTC

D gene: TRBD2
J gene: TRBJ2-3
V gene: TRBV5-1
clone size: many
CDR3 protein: CASSFTSGSITDTQYF
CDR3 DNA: TGCGCCAGCAGCTTCACTAGCGGGAGCATTACAGATACGCAGTATTTT

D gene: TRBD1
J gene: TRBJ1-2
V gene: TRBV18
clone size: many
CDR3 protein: CASSPQGENGYTF
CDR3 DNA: TGTGCCAGCTCACCTCAGGGGGAGAATGGCTACACCTTC

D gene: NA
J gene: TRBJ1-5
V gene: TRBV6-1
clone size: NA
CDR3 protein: CASSPRSDSYQPQHF
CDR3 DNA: TGTGCCAGCAGCCCTCGCTCAGACAGCTATCAGCCCCAGCATTTT

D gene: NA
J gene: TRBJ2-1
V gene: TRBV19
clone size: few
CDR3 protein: CASSSSGLNEQFF
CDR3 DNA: TGTGCCAGTAGTTCCTCCGGGTTGAATGAGCAGTTCTTC

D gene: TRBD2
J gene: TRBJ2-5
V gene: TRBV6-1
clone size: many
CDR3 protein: CASSELGGGQETQYF
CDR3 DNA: TGTGCCAGCAGTGAATTAGGCGGGGGCCAAGAGACCCAGTACTTC

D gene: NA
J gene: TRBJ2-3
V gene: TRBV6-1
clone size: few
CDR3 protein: CASNDLAGDTQYF
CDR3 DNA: TGTGCCAGCAATGACCTGGCGGGAGATACGCAGTATTTT

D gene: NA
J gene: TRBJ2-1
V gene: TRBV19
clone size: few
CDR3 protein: CASSIKWGLTMVDAYNEQFF
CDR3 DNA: TGTGCCAGTAGTATAAAATGGGGGCTGACTATGGTAGACGCCTACAATGAGCAGTTCTTC

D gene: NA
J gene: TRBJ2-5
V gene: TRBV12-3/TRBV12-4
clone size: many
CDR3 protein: CASSLFGERKTQYF
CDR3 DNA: TGTGCCAGCAGTTTGTTTGGGGAACGGAAGACCCAGTACTTC

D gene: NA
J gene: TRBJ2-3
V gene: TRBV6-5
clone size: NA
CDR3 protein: CASSYAPPGQVSTDTQYF
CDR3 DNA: TGTGCCAGCAGTTACGCACCCCCGGGGCAGGTATCCACAGATACGCAGTATTTT

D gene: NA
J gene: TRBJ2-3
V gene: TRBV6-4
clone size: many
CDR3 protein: CASSRDSTDTQYF
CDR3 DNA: TGTGCCAGCAGCCGGGACAGCACAGATACGCAGTATTTT

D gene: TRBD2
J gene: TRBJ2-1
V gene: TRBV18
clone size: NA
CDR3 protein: CASSPAGTSGLGEQFF
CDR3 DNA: TGTGCCAGCTCACCGGCCGGGACTAGCGGACTAGGTGAGCAGTTCTTC

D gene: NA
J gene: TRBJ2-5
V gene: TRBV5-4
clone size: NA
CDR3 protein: CASSLEWGPGETQYF
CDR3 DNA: TGTGCCAGCAGCTTGGAGTGGGGGCCGGGAGAGACCCAGTACTTC

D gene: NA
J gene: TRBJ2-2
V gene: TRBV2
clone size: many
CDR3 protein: CASSERRNTGELFF
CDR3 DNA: TGTGCCAGCAGTGAACGTCGGAACACCGGGGAGCTGTTTTTT

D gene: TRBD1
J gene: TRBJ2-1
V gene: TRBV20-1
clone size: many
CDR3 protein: CSARPDRVYNEQFF
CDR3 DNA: TGCAGTGCTAGACCGGACAGGGTATACAATGAGCAGTTCTTC

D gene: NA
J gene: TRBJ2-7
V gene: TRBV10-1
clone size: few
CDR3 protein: CASSEGVGEQYF
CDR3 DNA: TGCGCCAGCAGTGAGGGGGTCGGGGAGCAGTACTTC

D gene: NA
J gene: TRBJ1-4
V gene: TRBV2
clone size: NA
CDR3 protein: CASSGPNTGVGGKLFF
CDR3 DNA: TGTGCCAGCAGCGGCCCGAATACGGGGGTCGGCGGAAAACTGTTTTTT

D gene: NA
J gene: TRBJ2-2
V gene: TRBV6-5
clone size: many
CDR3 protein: CASRGGNRAGELFF
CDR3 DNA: TGTGCCAGCCGTGGGGGGAATCGTGCCGGGGAGCTGTTTTTT

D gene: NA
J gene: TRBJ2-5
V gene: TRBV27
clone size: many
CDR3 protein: CASSLQGYRGFSETQYF
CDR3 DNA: TGTGCCAGCAGTCTCCAGGGCTATAGGGGCTTTTCAGAGACCCAGTACTTC

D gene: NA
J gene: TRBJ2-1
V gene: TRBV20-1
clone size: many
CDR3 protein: CSARLPYNEQFF
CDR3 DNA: TGCAGTGCCCGACTACCTTACAATGAGCAGTTCTTC

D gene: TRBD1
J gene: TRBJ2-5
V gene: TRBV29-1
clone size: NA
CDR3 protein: CSVPGQGSSTQYF
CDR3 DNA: TGCAGCGTGCCGGGACAGGGGAGTTCGACCCAGTACTTC

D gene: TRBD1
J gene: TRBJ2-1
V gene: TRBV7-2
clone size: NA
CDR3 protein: CASSLAWGQYNEQFF
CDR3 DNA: TGTGCCAGCAGCTTAGCCTGGGGACAGTACAATGAGCAGTTCTTC

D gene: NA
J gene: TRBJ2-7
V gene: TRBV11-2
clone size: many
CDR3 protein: CASSLRQDSSYEQYF
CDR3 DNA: TGTGCCAGCAGCCTTCGACAGGACTCGTCCTACGAGCAGTACTTC

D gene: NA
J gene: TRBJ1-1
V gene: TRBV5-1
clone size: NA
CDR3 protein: CASATARSNTEAFF
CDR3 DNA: TGCGCCAGCGCAACCGCTCGTTCGAACACTGAAGCTTTCTTT

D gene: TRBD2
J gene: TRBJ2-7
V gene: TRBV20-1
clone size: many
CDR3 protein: CSARTSGYEQYF
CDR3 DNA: TGCAGTGCTAGGACTAGCGGCTACGAGCAGTACTTC

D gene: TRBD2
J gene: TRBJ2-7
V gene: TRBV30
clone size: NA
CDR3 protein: CAWSGTSGPYEQYF
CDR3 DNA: TGTGCCTGGAGCGGGACTAGCGGACCCTACGAGCAGTACTTC

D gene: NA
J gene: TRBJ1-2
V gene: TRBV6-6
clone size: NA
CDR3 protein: CASSSGVYGYTF
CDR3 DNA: TGTGCCAGCAGTTCCGGCGTCTATGGCTACACCTTC

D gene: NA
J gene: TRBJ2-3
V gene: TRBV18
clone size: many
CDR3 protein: CASSGNTDTQYF
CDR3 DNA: TGTGCCAGCTCAGGGAACACAGATACGCAGTATTTT

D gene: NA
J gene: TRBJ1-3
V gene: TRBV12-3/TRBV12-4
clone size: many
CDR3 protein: CASGRDTIYF
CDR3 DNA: TGTGCCAGCGGGAGGGACACCATATATTTT

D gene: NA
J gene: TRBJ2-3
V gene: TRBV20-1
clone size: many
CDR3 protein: CSARDIGRGSDTQYF
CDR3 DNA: TGCAGTGCTAGAGATATAGGCAGGGGATCAGATACGCAGTATTTT

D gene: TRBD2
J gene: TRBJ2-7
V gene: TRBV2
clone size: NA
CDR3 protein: CASRATSGRYEQYF
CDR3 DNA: TGTGCCAGCAGAGCGACTAGCGGGAGGTACGAGCAGTACTTC

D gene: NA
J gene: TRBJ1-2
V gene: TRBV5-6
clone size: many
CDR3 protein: CASSPGWALYGYTF
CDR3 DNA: TGTGCCAGCAGCCCAGGTTGGGCACTCTATGGCTACACCTTC

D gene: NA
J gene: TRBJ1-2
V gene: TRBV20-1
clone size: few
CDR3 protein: CSAKGGTNYGYTF
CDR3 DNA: TGCAGTGCTAAGGGTGGGACTAACTATGGCTACACCTTC

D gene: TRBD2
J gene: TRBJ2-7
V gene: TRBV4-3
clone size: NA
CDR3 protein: CASSQGLWGGRSAEQYF
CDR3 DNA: TGCGCCAGCAGCCAAGGACTTTGGGGGGGACGCTCCGCCGAGCAGTACTTC

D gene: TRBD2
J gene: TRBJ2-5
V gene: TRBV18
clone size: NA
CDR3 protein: CASSGLAGVETQYF
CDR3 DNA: TGTGCCAGCAGCGGACTAGCGGGAGTAGAGACCCAGTACTTC

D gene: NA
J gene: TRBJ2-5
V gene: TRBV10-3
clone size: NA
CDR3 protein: CAISVLGGGQETQYF
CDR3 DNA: TGTGCCATCAGTGTTCTTGGTGGGGGCCAAGAGACCCAGTACTTC

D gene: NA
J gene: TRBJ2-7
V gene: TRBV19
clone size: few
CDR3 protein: CASAQGYEQYF
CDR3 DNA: TGTGCCAGTGCACAGGGCTACGAGCAGTACTTC

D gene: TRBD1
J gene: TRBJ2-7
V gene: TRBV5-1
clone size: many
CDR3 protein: CASSIGTGSYEQYF
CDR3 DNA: TGCGCCAGCAGCATCGGGACAGGCTCCTACGAGCAGTACTTC